Included here is one TCR beta chain sequence, with context. The data were obtained in a study of T cell changes during pregnancy in multiple sclerosis. CDR1 SGHVS and CDR2 FQNEAQ come from the germline V gene. The CDR3 runs to 17 residues. Trimming took off 0 bases at V and 2 bases at J, with 16 bases between the two ends. Repertoires were generated with immunoSEQ multiplex PCR, while TCRdb's copy carries only in-frame clones and drops some. This sample has some 90,000 clones, with 91% found just once. Material: peripheral blood, obtained after pregnancy. This TCR derives from a female donor in good health, enrolled as a control in a pregnancy study. The chain carries TRBV7-8 and TRBJ1-1; D is unresolved. CDR3 sequence reads: CASSLAQTGAGNTEAFF. The CDR3 DNA follows: TGTGCCAGCAGCTTAGCTCAAACCGGTGCGGGCAACACTGAAGCTTTCTTT.